These T cell receptor beta chains were read from a single sample in a study of T-cell reconstitution after alpha-beta-depleted transplantation in children. MiXCR, run by TCRdb on the PCR reads, gives a single entry per CDR3 protein. This sample yields fewer than 350,000 distinct CDR3 sequences, of which 6% to 10% are seen a single time; 9.1% belongs to the top ten. The input for sequencing was peripheral blood, taken 360 days after TCRalphabeta/CD19-depleted stem cell transplant. The source is a female patient aged 2 to 10 who had a stem cell transplant for Fanconi anemia, so the T cells may come from the graft donor. Both conserved end residues are part of each CDR3. D genes are given only for firm matches. Clone sizes are given selectively: once, few, many, or a class where the clone is expanded.

TRBJ2-3	TRBD1	TRBV14	NA	TGTGCCAGCAGCTGGAGACAGGGTTGGACAGATACGCAGTATTTT	CASSWRQGWTDTQYF
TRBJ1-1	NA	TRBV29-1	few	TGCAGCGTTTACGGGGACCTCAACACTGAAGCTTTCTTT	CSVYGDLNTEAFF
TRBJ1-1	NA	TRBV12-3/TRBV12-4	many	TGTGCCAGCACTCGGGGGGCGCCTAAGACTGAAGCTTTCTTT	CASTRGAPKTEAFF
TRBJ2-4	TRBD1	TRBV5-1	many	TGCGCCAGCAGCTTGGTTGCAGGGGGCATGAAAAACATTCAGTACTTC	CASSLVAGGMKNIQYF
TRBJ2-3	NA	TRBV29-1	many	TGCAGCGTGAAGGACCCCCGGGCGGAGGCCACAGATACGCAGTATTTT	CSVKDPRAEATDTQYF
TRBJ1-5	NA	TRBV5-6	NA	TGTGCCAGCAGCTGGGGGGGAGGAGTGGGCAATCAGCCCCAGCATTTT	CASSWGGGVGNQPQHF
TRBJ1-1	TRBD1	TRBV20-1	NA	TGCAGTGCCGGACAGGGGGTCCTGAAAGCTTTCTTT	CSAGQGVLKAFF
TRBJ2-1	TRBD2	TRBV18	few	TGTGCCAGCTCAACCACTAGCGGGACTCTCCTACATGACAATGAGCAGTTCTTC	CASSTTSGTLLHDNEQFF
TRBJ2-6	NA	TRBV5-6	NA	TGTGCCAGCAGCCCCGGGATGGGGGGCGCTTTGGGGGCCAACGTCCTGACTTTC	CASSPGMGGALGANVLTF
TRBJ2-1	NA	TRBV6-5	many	TGTGCCAGCAGCCGACGATTGAGGGGAGAGCAGTTCTTC	CASSRRLRGEQFF
TRBJ1-5	TRBD1	TRBV19	few	TGTGCCAGTAGTCGACAGGGAGCGAGACAGCCCCAGCATTTT	CASSRQGARQPQHF
TRBJ1-2	TRBD1	TRBV10-3	many	TGTGCCATCAATAGGGACAGGGGCAACTATGGCTACACCTTC	CAINRDRGNYGYTF
TRBJ1-5	TRBD1	TRBV9	many	TGTGCCAGCAGCAAGACAGGGAATCAGCCCCAGCATTTT	CASSKTGNQPQHF
TRBJ2-7	TRBD2	TRBV14	NA	TGTGCCAGCAGCCCCGGATCCGGGGGGTCCTACGAGCAGTACTTC	CASSPGSGGSYEQYF
TRBJ2-7	NA	TRBV20-1	NA	TGCAGTGCTAGAGAGTCCGGGACCTACTGGGTCGGGCAGTACTTC	CSARESGTYWVGQYF
TRBJ1-3	NA	TRBV9	many	TGTGCCAGCAGCGTAGGTGGACCGGGACTTAACTCTGGAAACACCATATATTTT	CASSVGGPGLNSGNTIYF
TRBJ2-7	NA	TRBV11-1	many	TGTGCCAGCAGCTTTCCCAGCGCAACAGAGCAGTACTTC	CASSFPSATEQYF
TRBJ1-2	NA	TRBV19	NA	TGTGCCAGTAGAAAGCGGGGAAACTATGGCTACACCTTC	CASRKRGNYGYTF
TRBJ1-6	NA	TRBV7-2	many	TGTGCCAGCAGCCGGAGGGTCGATTCACCCCTCCACTTT	CASSRRVDSPLHF
TRBJ2-7	NA	TRBV18	many	TGTGCCAGCTCACCCGAAGTAGGTGGTCCAAAGCAGTACTTC	CASSPEVGGPKQYF
TRBJ1-4	NA	TRBV15	few	TGTGCCACCAGCAGAGGACCTAATGAAAAACTGTTTTTT	CATSRGPNEKLFF
TRBJ2-3	TRBD2	TRBV4-3	many	TGCGCCAGCAGCGCTAGCGGGGGGCAAGCAGATACGCAGTATTTT	CASSASGGQADTQYF